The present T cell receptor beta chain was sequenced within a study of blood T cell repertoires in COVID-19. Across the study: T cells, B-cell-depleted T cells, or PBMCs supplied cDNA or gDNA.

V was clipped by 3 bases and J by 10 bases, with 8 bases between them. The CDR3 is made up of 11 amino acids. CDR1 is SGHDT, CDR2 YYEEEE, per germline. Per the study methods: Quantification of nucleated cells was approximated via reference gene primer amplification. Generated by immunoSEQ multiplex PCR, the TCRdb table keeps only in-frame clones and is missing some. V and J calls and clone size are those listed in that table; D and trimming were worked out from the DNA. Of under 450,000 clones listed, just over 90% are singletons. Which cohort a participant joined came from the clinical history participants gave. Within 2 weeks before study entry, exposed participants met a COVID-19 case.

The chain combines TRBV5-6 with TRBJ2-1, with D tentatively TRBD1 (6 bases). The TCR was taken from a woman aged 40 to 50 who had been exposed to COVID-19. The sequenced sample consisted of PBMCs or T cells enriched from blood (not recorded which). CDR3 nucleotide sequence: TGTGCCAGCAGCTACAGGGACGAGCAGTTCTTC. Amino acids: CASSYRDEQFF.